This T cell receptor beta chain was retrieved from a study of shared clonotypes between healthy human individuals (dated by TCRdb to about 2020). About the study as a whole: Three men and a couple of women, aged 18 to 49 years, made up the cohort. For each donor, CD4 naive and CD4 memory were each run on three plates, CD8 naive on two plates, and CD8 memory on one plate. The study deeply sequenced blood TCR repertoires of several healthy adults to estimate repertoire size and the extent of clonotype sharing between individuals. To increase sequencing depth and limit assay-specific biases, different laboratories used diverse techniques to prepare libraries and sequence TCR repertoires. Each donor's leukapheresis produced roughly between about 0.8 and 10 billion PBMCs. Results the study describes overall, beyond this receptor: Larger estimated clonotype richness was generally found for naive subsets than for memory subsets. Based on pairwise subsampling, the degree of clonotype sharing among donors was expected to be affected by sequencing depth. Sampling was restricted to blood, and TCR repertoires in tissues likely differ from the TCR repertoires found in blood. When a few donors were compared, the shared fraction of clonotypes was roughly 4.8% for naive CD4, more than 3% for naive CD8, roughly 2.5% for memory CD4, and roughly 0.4% for memory CD8. The small number of donors limited the genetic and exposure-history diversity represented. Incomplete sequencing was indicated by rarefaction of sorted-subset datasets, despite the large sequencing depth. Compared with non-shared clonotypes, the clonotypes found in all four sorted-subset donors had higher generation probabilities.

Using the deep immunoSEQ assay, multiplex PCR amplified TCR CDR3 regions from genomic DNA. Genomic DNA extracted from each cell subset was distributed evenly over all wells of several immunoSEQ 96-well plates, and each plate served as one replicate. For sorted subsets, 200 to 250 ng of genomic DNA, equivalent to tens of thousands of T cell genomes, went into each replicate PCR. The purified libraries were quantified using a Qubit 3.0 fluorometer, sized with a Bioanalyzer 2100, and then quantified again using the KAPA Library Quantification kit. Every immunoSEQ 96-well plate was sequenced on a dedicated single-read 150-cycle Illumina NextSeq 550 flow cell. The authors processed their data as follows. Because only junctional sequences without quality scores were contained in the immunoSEQ output, filtering matching that applied to full-length reads could not be performed. Sequences were annotated with PyIR, a Python wrapper for IgBLAST v1.9, and V/J genes and CDR3 were assigned using IMGT germline references. Any read was removed if the V/J assignment was weak (E-value above 1e-6), the CDR3 was missing, or the read contained stop codons, out-of-frame junctions, or ambiguous translated residues. A V3J clonotype was defined by an identical inferred V gene, J gene, and CDR3 amino acid sequence. To compute the percentage overlap between repertoires, the number of shared unique clonotypes was divided by the size of the smaller repertoire. Three approaches were used to assess repertoire richness: RTK rarefaction, the Chao1 estimator, and Recon v2.1 estimates of unobserved clonotypes. OLGA was used to compute generation probabilities for all TCRbeta clonotypes that the gDNA method yielded from a handful of donors. TCRdb mirrors the immuneACCESS table, restricted to in-frame sequences. Some clones are absent from its copies; in checked studies, under half trace to an unresolved V gene, and the reason for the others is unknown. V, J and clone size reflect that table, while D and trimming were determined from the DNA. This sample has some 2,400,000 clones in its table, and around 95% of those were observed once. Jointly, the top ten make up approximately 0.13% of the sample.

On this clone: Its recognized antigen is unknown. No much larger clone is present one base from it, and per-base qualities are unavailable.

CDR1 is given as SGHNT and CDR2 as YYREEE, both from the germline V gene (reference sequence). Here V drops 4 bases and J drops 1 base, and the junction holds 5 bases not matched to any gene. From the cysteine up to the phenylalanine, the CDR3 has a length of 17 residues. Only CDR3 DNA remains: 51 bases, in frame from the first base. The donors were healthy, HIV-negative adults with no recently reported acute infections or vaccinations. Every donor was a Caucasian adult residing in Nashville, Tennessee, USA. Magnetic negative selection was used to enrich CD4+ T cells, after which naive cells were positively selected on CD45RA and the negative fraction became the memory subset. Blood was collected by leukapheresis, and PBMCs were isolated by Ficoll-Histopaque density gradient centrifugation and then cryopreserved in liquid nitrogen vapor phase. Analytical flow cytometry was used to check the purity and quantity of every magnetically sorted T cell population. Genomic DNA was isolated from each sorted fraction and quantified by UV absorbance on a Nanodrop 2000c.

Recombination linked TRBV5-4 to TRBJ2-1, and 13 junctional nucleotides match TRBD2. This clonotype originated in a man between 18 and 35 years old in good health. Input material: naive CD4+ T cells sorted from blood. This sample's cell subset or site label indicates: CD45RA+ positively selected. The sequence in DNA is TGTGCCAGCAGCCGGACTAGCGGGGGCGCGTCCTACAATGAGCAGTTCTTC. Its translation is CASSRTSGGASYNEQFF.